Following are 16 T cell receptor beta chains from one sample sequenced in a study of response to subunit inactivated influenza vaccine. One entry per CDR3 protein, called by TCRdb with MiXCR from the RT-PCR reads. The table lists about 540,000 distinct CDR3 sequences, 20% to 25% of them singletons. This same sample was also taken into another study, of T cells expressing NK-cell markers. As reported in that work: TCR beta libraries carry UMIs added by 5'RACE template switching.

Sequences were derived from CD4+ T cells sorted from PBMCs, sampled about 12 days after vaccination. All receptors derive from a man aged 45-65 years who received an inactivated influenza vaccine.

The chain combines TRBV20-1 with TRBJ2-3; the match to TRBD1 covers 10 bases. This CDR3 region has 14 residues. Trimming took 6 bases from V and 3 from J; bases not matched to a gene: 6. CDR1 is DFQATT, CDR2 SNEGSKA, per germline (reference sequence). The CDR3 reads CSARRQGATDTQYF. The CDR3 nucleotides read TGCAGTGCCCGCCGACAGGGGGCAACAGATACGCAGTATTTT.

This clonotype was found many times. The chain employs TRBV24-1 and TRBJ2-1; 7 bases fit TRBD1. This CDR3 spans 16 amino acids. Germline CDR1 is KGHDR and CDR2 is SFDVKD. Unmatched junction bases numbered 7, after V lost 3 bases and J lost 3 bases. The CDR3 DNA reads TGTGCCACCAGTGATGTCGGTGCAGGGGGCTACAATGAGCAGTTCTTC. This gives the protein CATSDVGAGGYNEQFF.

This clonotype was detected only a few times. The chain carries TRBV28 and TRBJ1-5; 10 positions match TRBD1. CDR1 is MDHEN, CDR2 SYDVKM, per germline. The CDR3 has 16 amino acids. With V trimmed by 5 bases and J by 3 bases, 7 bases remained unmatched. In nucleotides, the CDR3 is TGTGCCAGCAGTCCATCGGGGACAGGGGTCAATCAGCCCCAGCATTTT. Protein: CASSPSGTGVNQPQHF.

V and J are TRBV12-3 or TRBV12-4 and TRBJ2-1; 8 nucleotides agree with TRBD1. V lost 6 bases to trimming and J lost 2 bases; unmatched junction nucleotides: 6. The CDR3 is 15 residues long. CDR3 amino acids: CASRMTGETYNEQFF. The CDR3 DNA sequence: TGTGCCAGCAGGATGACAGGGGAAACCTACAATGAGCAGTTCTTC.

This clonotype was recorded a few times. The rearrangement joins TRBV4-3 to TRBJ2-1; TRBD2 agrees at 11 bases. The CDR3 consists of 13 residues. V dropped 4 bases and J dropped 12; count of bases not matched to a gene: 5. CDR1 is LGHNA and CDR2 is YSLEER in the germline V gene. CDR3 in amino acids: CASSPTGTSGQFF. In nucleotides, the CDR3 is TGCGCCAGCAGCCCAACCGGGACTAGCGGGCAGTTCTTC.

This clonotype has only a few counts. The V gene is TRBV6-5, the J gene TRBJ1-6; TRBD1 is a possible D gene (5 bases). Trimming took off 2 bases at V and 6 bases at J, with 11 bases between the two ends. The CDR3 has 15 residues. Germline V gene sequence: CDR1 MNHEY, CDR2 SVGAGI. The CDR3 DNA follows: TGTGCCAGCAGTTACCTTGGGGCCCTTAATTCACCCCTCCACTTT. It encodes CASSYLGALNSPLHF.

Only a few counts were recorded for this clonotype. Written as DNA, the CDR3 is TGTGCTAGTGGTTTGGCAAACGCAGACAGGGTCTATGGCTACACCTTC. Translating it yields CASGLANADRVYGYTF. The V call is TRBV12-5, the J call TRBJ1-2; TRBD1 matches 7 bases. The V gene's germline CDR1 is LGHNT and CDR2 FRNRAP. There are 16 residues in the CDR3. V dropped 1 base and J dropped 4; count of bases not matched to a gene: 9.

This clonotype has only a few counts. V and J are TRBV5-1 and TRBJ2-2; 9 nucleotides agree with TRBD2. The V gene's germline CDR1 is SGHRS and CDR2 YFSETQ. V lost 1 base to trimming and J lost 4 bases; unmatched junction nucleotides: 5. The CDR3 is 16 amino acids. CDR3 sequence: CASSLSLAGITGELFF. DNA for the CDR3: TGCGCCAGCAGCTTGAGTCTAGCGGGGATCACCGGGGAGCTGTTTTTT.

About this clonotype: One end of the junction varies from germline; a read error may be responsible. The rearrangement links TRBV9 to TRBJ2-1; either TRBD1 or TRBD2 may fit D (6 bases each). Germline V CDR1 and CDR2: SGDLS, YYNGEE. This CDR3 is 14 amino acids long. The CDR3 loop is CASSVVGGDNEQFF. CDR3 nucleotides: TGTGCTAGCAGCGTCGTGGGGGGCGACAATGAGCAGTTCTTC.

This clonotype was picked up a small number of times. V gene TRBV20-1 combines with J gene TRBJ1-1; no reliable D call. V was shortened by 0 bases and J by 0 bases, with 8 bases between the two germline ends. This CDR3 has 14 amino acids. From germline, CDR1 is DFQATT and CDR2 SNEGSKA (reference sequence). The CDR3 sequence: CSAREGRVNTEAFF. CDR3 nucleotide sequence: TGCAGTGCTAGAGAGGGCAGAGTGAACACTGAAGCTTTCTTT.

The chain links TRBV4-3 to TRBJ1-2, with TRBD1 identical over 9 bases. J was trimmed by 1 base and V by 3 bases; bases with no gene match: 3. There are 15 residues in the CDR3. CDR1 and CDR2 (germline): LGHNA, YSLEER. The CDR3 protein is CASSQGQGFNYGYTF. CDR3 bases: TGCGCCAGCAGCCAGGGACAGGGTTTTAACTATGGCTACACCTTC.

As DNA, the CDR3 is TGTGCCAGCAGGGCGTTGCGGGAGGCCTACGAGCAGTACTTC. It codes for CASRALREAYEQYF. This sequence joins TRBV6-1 and TRBJ2-7; 8 bases match TRBD2. V lost 6 bases, J lost 2 bases, and 6 bases stayed unmatched. This CDR3 has 14 amino acids. The V gene's germline CDR1 is MNHNS and CDR2 SASEGT.

This clonotype was counted only a few times. The chain recombines TRBV7-9 with TRBJ2-7; D might be TRBD2 (6 bases). The germline V and J ends were trimmed by 1 base and 0 bases, with 13 bases remaining between them. Germline assignment: CDR1 SEHNR and CDR2 FQNEAQ (reference sequence). The CDR3 is 16 residues long. This CDR3 is CASSLVSGPSSYEQYF. The CDR3 DNA reads as TGTGCCAGCAGCTTAGTGAGCGGGCCCAGCTCCTACGAGCAGTACTTC.

The chain combines TRBV20-1 with TRBJ2-1; 10 bases are shared with TRBD2. J lost 3 bases, V lost 2 bases, and 1 base had no gene match. The CDR3 spans 14 residues. Germline CDR1 and CDR2: DFQATT and SNEGSKA (reference sequence). CDR3 loop: CSARLAGDYNEQFF. CDR3 DNA: TGCAGTGCTAGACTAGCGGGGGACTACAATGAGCAGTTCTTC.

The gene calls are TRBV5-1 and TRBJ2-2; unclear D gene. V shed 0 bases and J shed 4 bases, with 7 bases lying between them. This CDR3 is built from 14 residues. CDR1 is SGHRS, CDR2 YFSETQ, per germline. The chain's CDR3 is CASSLAWSTGELFF. DNA for the CDR3: TGCGCCAGCAGCTTGGCCTGGAGCACCGGGGAGCTGTTTTTT.

This clonotype has more than one count but fewer than ten. The V gene is TRBV11-2, the J gene TRBJ1-2; no clear D gene. Trimming took off 5 bases at V and 5 bases at J, with 9 bases between the two ends. The CDR3 contains 12 residues. CDR1 SGHAT and CDR2 FQNNGV come from the germline V gene. CDR3 coding DNA: TGTGCCAGCAGCCCAGACGGGTATGGCTACACCTTC. Translating it yields CASSPDGYGYTF.